A single sample is the source of the 3 T cell receptor beta chains below, sequenced in a study of blood T cell repertoires in COVID-19. The repertoire was sequenced with immunoSEQ multiplex PCR; TCRdb's copy has only in-frame clones and lacks some. The data show 130,000 or so clones, 85% to 90% seen once. The specimen was peripheral blood. The receptors were sampled from a man in his 60s with acute or convalescent COVID-19.

This rearrangement joins TRBV9 to TRBJ2-1; 7 bases align to TRBD1. The J segment lost 6 bases and the V segment lost 4 bases, leaving 10 bases of the junction unmatched. The CDR3 spans 15 residues. Looked up from germline, CDR1 is SGDLS and CDR2 is YYNGEE. The CDR3 DNA reads TGTGCCAGCAGCCCAAAACCTTGGGACAGCAATGAGCAGTTCTTC. It translates to CASSPKPWDSNEQFF. The variable domain in full, completed from reference TRBV9 and TRBJ2-1, reads DSGVTQTPKHLITATGQRVTLRCSPRSGDLSVYWYQQSLDQGLQFLIQYYNGEERAKGNILERFSAQQFPDLHSELNLSSLELGDSALYFCASSPKPWDSNEQFFGPGTRLTVL.

This clone appeared a few times. This chain connects TRBV7-9 to TRBJ2-7; the D gene is possibly TRBD1 (7 bases). Germline V lookup: CDR1 SEHNR, CDR2 FQNEAQ (reference sequence). The CDR3 spans 14 residues. The V end was cut by 4 bases, the J end by 4 bases, with 14 bases between. CDR3 in amino acids: CASSSDRDSYEQYF. CDR3 in DNA: TGTGCCAGCAGCTCAGACAGGGACTCTTACGAGCAGTACTTC.

This clone was recorded once. V is TRBV20-1 and J is TRBJ2-7; 11 nucleotides line up with TRBD2. Per the germline V gene, CDR1 is DFQATT and CDR2 is SNEGSKA (reference sequence). V shed 3 bases and J 1 base; nucleotides not matched to a gene: 5. This CDR3 spans 15 amino acids. CDR3 in DNA: TGCAGTGCTAGTGGGACTAGCGGTCTTTCCTACGAGCAGTACTTC. It codes for CSASGTSGLSYEQYF.